One sample yielded the 10 T cell receptor beta chains listed below, sequenced in a study of shared clonotypes between healthy human individuals. Clones were sequenced by immunoSEQ multiplex PCR, and TCRdb holds only the in-frame ones, with some missing. The repertoire holds about 2.1 million clones, with just over 90% as singletons. CD45RO-negative cells were positively selected for CCR7, leaving out terminally differentiated effector memory CD45RA+ cells. The sample was naive CD8+ T cells from PBMCs. The receptors stem from a man in his late teens or twenties in good health. Some clones in this sample may be carry-over from other donors' samples.

The chain couples TRBV9 to TRBJ1-4, with D uncertain. Germline V lookup: CDR1 SGDLS, CDR2 YYNGEE. The CDR3 has 14 residues. V lost 1 base, J lost 5 bases, and 9 bases lay in between. The CDR3 DNA reads as TGTGCCAGCAGCGTAAGGCAGGAGAATGAAAAACTGTTTTTT. Translating it yields CASSVRQENEKLFF.

The gene calls are TRBV27 and TRBJ1-1; TRBD1 is a possible D gene (5 bases). Trimming pared 6 bases from V and 4 bases from J, leaving 9 bases between. The germline V gene encodes CDR1 MNHEY and CDR2 SMNVEV (reference sequence). This CDR3 has 12 amino acids. The DNA for the CDR3 is TGTGCCAGCAGATCAGGGATCACTGAAGCTTTCTTT. Encoded protein: CASRSGITEAFF.

The chain joins TRBV7-9 to TRBJ2-1; D perhaps matches TRBD1 (5 bases). The CDR3 has 15 residues. The germline V gene has CDR1 SEHNR and CDR2 FQNEAQ (reference sequence). Trimming pared 6 bases from V and 0 bases from J, leaving 12 bases between. The chain's CDR3 is CASRFDSSSYNEQFF. Here the CDR3 DNA reads TGTGCCAGCAGGTTTGACAGCAGCTCCTACAATGAGCAGTTCTTC.

This clone appeared a few times. The chain employs TRBV19 and TRBJ2-1; D ambiguous. This CDR3 has 13 residues. Germline V lookup: CDR1 LNHDA, CDR2 SQIVND (reference sequence). Trimming stripped 4 bases from V and 5 bases from J, with 9 bases between. The CDR3 DNA follows: TGTGCCAGTAGTAGTCGTCTTAACAATGAGCAGTTCTTC. Translating gives CASSSRLNNEQFF.

This sequence joins TRBV6-1 and TRBJ1-1, with unresolved D. Between the trimmed V and J ends, which lost 5 bases and 3 bases, there was a span of 10 bases. The CDR3 has 13 residues. The V gene's germline CDR1 is MNHNS and CDR2 SASEGT. This CDR3 reads CASSPYYDTEAFF. CDR3 in DNA: TGTGCCAGCAGTCCATATTATGACACTGAAGCTTTCTTT.

The chain employs TRBV19 and TRBJ2-2, with D perhaps TRBD2 (6 bases). Germline V gene lookup returns CDR1 LNHDA and CDR2 SQIVND (reference sequence). The germline V and J ends were trimmed by 6 bases and 1 base, with 15 bases remaining between them. This CDR3 contains 16 residues. CDR3 nucleotide sequence: TGTGCCAGTAGCCAAAGGGCGGGATGGAACACCGGGGAGCTGTTTTTT. This encodes CASSQRAGWNTGELFF.

V gene TRBV7-2 combines with J gene TRBJ1-6, with D perhaps TRBD1 (6 bases). Germline CDR1 is SGHTA and CDR2 is FQGNSA. The CDR3 extends over 13 amino acids. CDR3 nucleotides: TGTGCAGTCAGGGGCCCTTATAATTCACCCCTCCACTTT. Protein: CAVRGPYNSPLHF.

The rearrangement joins TRBV10-2 to TRBJ2-7; D perhaps matches TRBD2 (6 bases). Germline-derived CDR1 and CDR2 are WSHSY and SAAADI. Trimming shortened V by 0 bases and J by 4 bases, and 10 bases separated the two germline ends. The CDR3 contains 14 residues. This CDR3 reads CASSESWDLYEQYF. CDR3 DNA: TGCGCCAGCAGTGAGTCCTGGGACTTGTACGAGCAGTACTTC.

The V call is TRBV27, the J call TRBJ2-7, with D maybe TRBD1 (5 bases). Germline V gives CDR1 MNHEY, CDR2 SMNVEV (reference sequence). CDR3 length equals 12 residues. V lost 7 bases and J 0 bases, leaving 7 bases between the germline ends. CDR3 protein: CASMQGSYEQYF. In DNA, the CDR3 is TGTGCCAGCATGCAGGGCTCCTACGAGCAGTACTTC.

This clone appeared a few times. This same CDR3 is encoded by further DNA sequences in the sample. The rearrangement links TRBV11-2 to TRBJ2-7; no firm D call. V gave up 6 bases and J gave up 3 bases, with 6 bases separating them. Germline V CDR1 and CDR2: SGHAT, FQNNGV. The CDR3 contains 11 residues. CDR3 region: CASSLIYEQYF. The CDR3 DNA follows: TGTGCCAGCAGTTTGATCTACGAGCAGTACTTC.